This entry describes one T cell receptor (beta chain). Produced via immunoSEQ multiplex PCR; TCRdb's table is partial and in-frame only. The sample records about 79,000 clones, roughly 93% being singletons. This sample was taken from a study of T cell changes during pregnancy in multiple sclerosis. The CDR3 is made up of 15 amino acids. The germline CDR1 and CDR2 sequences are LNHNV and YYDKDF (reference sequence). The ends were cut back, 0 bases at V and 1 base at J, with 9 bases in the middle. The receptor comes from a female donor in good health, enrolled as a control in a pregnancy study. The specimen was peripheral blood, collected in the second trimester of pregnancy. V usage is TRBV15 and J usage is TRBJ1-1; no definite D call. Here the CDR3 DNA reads TGTGCCACCAGCAGAGAGCGGCACAAGAACACTGAAGCTTTCTTT. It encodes CATSRERHKNTEAFF.